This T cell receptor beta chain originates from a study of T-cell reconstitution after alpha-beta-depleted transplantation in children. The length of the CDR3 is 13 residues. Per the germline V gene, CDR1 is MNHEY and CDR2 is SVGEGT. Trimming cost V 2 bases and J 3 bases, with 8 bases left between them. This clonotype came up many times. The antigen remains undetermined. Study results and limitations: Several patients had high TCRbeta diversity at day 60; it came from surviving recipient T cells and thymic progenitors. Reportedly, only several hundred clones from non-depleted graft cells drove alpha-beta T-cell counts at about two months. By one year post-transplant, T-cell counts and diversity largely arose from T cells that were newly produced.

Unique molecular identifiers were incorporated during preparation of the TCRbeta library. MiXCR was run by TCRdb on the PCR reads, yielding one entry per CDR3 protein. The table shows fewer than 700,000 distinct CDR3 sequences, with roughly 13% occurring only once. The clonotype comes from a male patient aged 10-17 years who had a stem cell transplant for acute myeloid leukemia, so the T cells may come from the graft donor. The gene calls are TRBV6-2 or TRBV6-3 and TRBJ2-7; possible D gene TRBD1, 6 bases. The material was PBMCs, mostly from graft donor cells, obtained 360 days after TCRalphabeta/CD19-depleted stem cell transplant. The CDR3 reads CASSYLQGYEQYF. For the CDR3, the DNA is TGTGCCAGCAGTTACCTACAGGGCTACGAGCAGTACTTC.